This T cell receptor beta chain was identified during a study of T-cell reconstitution after alpha-beta-depleted transplantation in children. V lost 6 bases to trimming and J lost 1 base, with 12 bases between them. The CDR3 spans 14 residues. The germline V gene encodes CDR1 MNHEY and CDR2 SVGEGT. A TCRbeta library incorporating unique molecular identifiers was prepared. TCRdb analysed the PCR reads with MiXCR anew, one entry per CDR3 protein. The sample includes approximately 430,000 distinct CDR3 sequences, roughly 17% of them seen just once. This clonotype was found many times. Here the sequenced sample was PBMCs, mostly from graft donor cells, taken 360 days after TCRalphabeta/CD19-depleted stem cell transplant. The TCR sequence derives from a boy under three years old who had a stem cell transplant for Wiskott-Aldrich syndrome, so the T cells may come from the graft donor. The rearrangement uses TRBV6-2 or TRBV6-3 and TRBJ2-5; no clear D gene. The CDR3 DNA reads as TGTGCCAGCAGACCCACATCGTTCCAAGAGACCCAGTACTTC. This gives the protein CASRPTSFQETQYF.